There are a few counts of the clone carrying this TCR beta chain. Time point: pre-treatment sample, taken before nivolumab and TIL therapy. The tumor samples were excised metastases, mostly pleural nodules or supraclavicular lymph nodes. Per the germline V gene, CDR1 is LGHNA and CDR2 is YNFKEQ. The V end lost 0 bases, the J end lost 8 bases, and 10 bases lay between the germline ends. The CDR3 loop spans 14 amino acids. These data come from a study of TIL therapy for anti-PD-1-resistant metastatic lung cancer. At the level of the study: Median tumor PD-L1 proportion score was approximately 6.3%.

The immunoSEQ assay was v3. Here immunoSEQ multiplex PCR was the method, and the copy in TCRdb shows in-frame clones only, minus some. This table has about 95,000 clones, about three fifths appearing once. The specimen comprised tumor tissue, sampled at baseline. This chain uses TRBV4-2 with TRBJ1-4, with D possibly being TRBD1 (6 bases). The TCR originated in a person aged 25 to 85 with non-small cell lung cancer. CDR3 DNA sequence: TGTGCCAGCAGCCAAGACAGGGGAGACGAAAAACTGTTTTTT. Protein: CASSQDRGDEKLFF.